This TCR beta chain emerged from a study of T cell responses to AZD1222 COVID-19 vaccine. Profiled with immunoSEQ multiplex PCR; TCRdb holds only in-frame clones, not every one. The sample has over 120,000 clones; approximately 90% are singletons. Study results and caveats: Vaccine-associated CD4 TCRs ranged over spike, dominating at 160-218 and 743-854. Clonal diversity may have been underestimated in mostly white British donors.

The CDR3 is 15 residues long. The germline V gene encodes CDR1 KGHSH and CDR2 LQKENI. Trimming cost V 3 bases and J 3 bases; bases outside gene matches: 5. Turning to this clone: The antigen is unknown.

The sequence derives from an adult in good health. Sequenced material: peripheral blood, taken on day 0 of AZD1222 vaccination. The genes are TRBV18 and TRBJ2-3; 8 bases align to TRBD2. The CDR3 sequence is CASSPRSGGTDTQYF. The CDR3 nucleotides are TGTGCCAGCTCACCCCGGAGCGGGGGAACAGATACGCAGTATTTT. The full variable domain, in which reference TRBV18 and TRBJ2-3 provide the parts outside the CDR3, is NAGVMQNPRHLVRRRGQEARLRCSPMKGHSHVYWYRQLPEEGLKFMVYLQKENIIDESGMPKERFSAEFPKEGPSILRIQQVVRGDSAAYFCASSPRSGGTDTQYFGPGTRLTVL.